Listed below are T cell receptor beta chains from one sample, sequenced in a study of blood T cell repertoires in COVID-19. Sequenced by immunoSEQ multiplex PCR; TCRdb stores in-frame clones only, minus some. The data contain 250,000 or so clones, over 75% of them singletons. Sequencing was performed on PBMCs or T cells enriched from blood (not recorded which). Source of these receptors: a woman in her thirties or forties who had been exposed to COVID-19. Both conserved end residues are part of each CDR3. Each record gives: V gene, D gene, J gene, clone size, CDR3 protein, CDR3 DNA. D genes are given only for firm matches. Expanded clones are given a class, and other clones once, few, many or no size at all.

V: TRBV28; D: TRBD2; J: TRBJ2-7; size: -; CDR3: CASSVRGGEQYF; DNA: TGTGCCAGCAGTGTGCGGGGGGGCGAGCAGTACTTC
V: TRBV3-1/TRBV3-2; D: -; J: TRBJ2-1; size: -; CDR3: CASSSEDRHNEQFF; DNA: TGTGCCAGCAGCTCGGAAGACAGGCACAATGAGCAGTTCTTC
V: TRBV7-9; D: -; J: TRBJ1-4; size: -; CDR3: CASSLRGPEGEKLFF; DNA: TGTGCCAGCAGCCTACGGGGTCCCGAAGGGGAAAAACTGTTTTTT
V: TRBV6-1; D: -; J: TRBJ1-1; size: -; CDR3: CASSEQGWDTEAFF; DNA: TGTGCCAGCAGTGAACAGGGGTGGGACACTGAAGCTTTCTTT
V: TRBV4-3; D: -; J: TRBJ1-3; size: once; CDR3: CASAGVGNTIYF; DNA: TGCGCCAGCGCAGGGGTCGGAAACACCATATATTTT
V: TRBV27; D: TRBD1; J: TRBJ1-1; size: -; CDR3: CASRKGDSNTEAFF; DNA: TGTGCCAGCAGAAAAGGGGACAGCAACACTGAAGCTTTCTTT
V: TRBV28; D: -; J: TRBJ1-1; size: -; CDR3: CASSSHGGGGGAFF; DNA: TGTGCCAGCAGTTCTCATGGGGGGGGTGGTGGAGCTTTCTTT
V: TRBV28; D: -; J: TRBJ1-1; size: -; CDR3: CASSFPGGFGGTEAFF; DNA: TGTGCCAGCAGTTTCCCCGGGGGGTTCGGAGGGACTGAAGCTTTCTTT
V: TRBV7-9; D: -; J: TRBJ2-5; size: -; CDR3: CASSSREGRQRAQYF; DNA: TGTGCCAGCAGCTCTCGAGAGGGCCGCCAACGGGCCCAGTACTTC
V: TRBV28; D: -; J: TRBJ1-1; size: -; CDR3: CASSFLDLNTEAFF; DNA: TGTGCCAGCAGTTTTCTAGATTTGAACACTGAAGCTTTCTTT
V: TRBV29-1; D: -; J: TRBJ1-5; size: -; CDR3: CSVGERNNQPQHF; DNA: TGCAGCGTTGGAGAGAGAAACAATCAGCCCCAGCATTTT
V: TRBV6-5; D: -; J: TRBJ2-1; size: -; CDR3: CASKRANTDEQFF; DNA: TGTGCCAGCAAGCGGGCCAATACAGATGAGCAGTTCTTC
V: TRBV18; D: TRBD2; J: TRBJ2-1; size: -; CDR3: CASSLSGGAHNEQFF; DNA: TGTGCCAGCTCACTGAGCGGGGGGGCGCACAATGAGCAGTTCTTC
V: TRBV10-3; D: -; J: TRBJ1-1; size: -; CDR3: CATGGRESAKNTEAFF; DNA: TGTGCCACCGGGGGAAGGGAGAGCGCGAAGAACACTGAAGCTTTCTTT
V: TRBV21-1; D: -; J: TRBJ1-4; size: -; CDR3: CASSKSRSTNEKLFF; DNA: TGTGCCAGCAGCAAGTCGAGGTCAACTAATGAAAAACTGTTTTTT
V: TRBV7-2; D: TRBD1; J: TRBJ1-4; size: once; CDR3: CASSSRQGSVEKLFF; DNA: TGTGCCAGCAGTTCCCGACAGGGCTCAGTCGAAAAACTGTTTTTT
V: TRBV27; D: TRBD1; J: TRBJ1-2; size: -; CDR3: CASSLLGQGVGGYTF; DNA: TGTGCCAGCAGTTTATTGGGACAGGGGGTCGGGGGCTACACCTTC